The T cell receptor (beta chain) under discussion was sequenced for a study of shared clonotypes between healthy human individuals. Study-level information: There were three CD4 naive, three CD4 memory, two CD8 naive and one CD8 memory plates per donor.

Terminally differentiated effector memory CD45RA+ cells were left out of the naive CD8 fraction, which was CD45RO-negative and positively selected for CCR7. Some 30,000 T cell genomes, or 200 ng DNA, went into the sorted-subset replicate PCRs. Only in-frame clones appear in the TCRdb table, and some are missing; sequencing was by immunoSEQ multiplex PCR. The data show about 2 million clones, about 94% seen once. The CDR3 is 15 residues long. Germline-derived CDR1 and CDR2 are SGHDT and YYEEEE. Trimming cost V 6 bases and J 6 bases, with 20 bases left between them. This TCR was sampled from a man between 18 and 29 years old in good health. The rearrangement joins TRBV5-6 to TRBJ2-3; D is possibly TRBD2 (5 bases). The sample consisted of naive CD8+ T cells sorted from blood. CDR3: CASIVGAGLLDTQYF. The CDR3 DNA sequence: TGTGCCAGCATCGTTGGCGCTGGACTTTTGGATACGCAGTATTTT.